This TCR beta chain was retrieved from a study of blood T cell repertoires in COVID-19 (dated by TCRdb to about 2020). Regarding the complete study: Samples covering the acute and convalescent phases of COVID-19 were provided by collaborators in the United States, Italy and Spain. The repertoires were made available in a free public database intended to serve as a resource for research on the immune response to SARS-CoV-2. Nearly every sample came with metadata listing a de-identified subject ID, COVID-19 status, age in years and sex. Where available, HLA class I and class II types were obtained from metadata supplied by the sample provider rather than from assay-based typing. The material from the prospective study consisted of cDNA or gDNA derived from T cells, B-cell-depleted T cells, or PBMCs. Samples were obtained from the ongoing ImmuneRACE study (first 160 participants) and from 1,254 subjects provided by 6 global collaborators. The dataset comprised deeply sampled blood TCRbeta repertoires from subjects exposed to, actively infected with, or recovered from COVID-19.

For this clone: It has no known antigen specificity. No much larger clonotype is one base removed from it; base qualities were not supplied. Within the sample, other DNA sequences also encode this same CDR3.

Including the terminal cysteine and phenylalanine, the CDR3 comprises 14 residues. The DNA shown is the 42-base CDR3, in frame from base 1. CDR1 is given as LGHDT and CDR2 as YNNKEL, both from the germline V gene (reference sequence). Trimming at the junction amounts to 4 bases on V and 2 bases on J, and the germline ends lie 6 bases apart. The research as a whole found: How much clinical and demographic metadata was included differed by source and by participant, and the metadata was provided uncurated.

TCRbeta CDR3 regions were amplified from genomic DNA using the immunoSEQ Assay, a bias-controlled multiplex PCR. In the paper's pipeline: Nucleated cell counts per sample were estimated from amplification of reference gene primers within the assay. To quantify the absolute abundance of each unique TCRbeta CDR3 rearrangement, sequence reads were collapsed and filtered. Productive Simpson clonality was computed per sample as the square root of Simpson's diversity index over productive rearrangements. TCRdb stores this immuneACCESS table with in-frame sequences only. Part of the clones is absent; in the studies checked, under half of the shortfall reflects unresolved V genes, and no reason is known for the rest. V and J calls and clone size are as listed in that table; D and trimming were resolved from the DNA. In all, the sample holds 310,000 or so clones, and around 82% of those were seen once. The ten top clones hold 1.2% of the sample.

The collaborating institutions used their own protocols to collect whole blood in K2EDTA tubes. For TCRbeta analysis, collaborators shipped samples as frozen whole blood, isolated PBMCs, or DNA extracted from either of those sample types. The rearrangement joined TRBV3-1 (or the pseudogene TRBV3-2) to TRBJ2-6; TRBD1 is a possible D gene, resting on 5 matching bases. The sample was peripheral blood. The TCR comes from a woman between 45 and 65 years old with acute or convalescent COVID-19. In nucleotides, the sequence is TGTGCCAGCAGCCGGGGCGCTGGGGCCAACGTCCTGACTTTC. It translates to CASSRGAGANVLTF.